The source of this TCR beta chain is a study of T-cell reconstitution after alpha-beta-depleted transplantation in children. Between the trimmed V and J ends, which lost 10 bases and 4 bases, there was a span of 16 bases. The CDR3 covers 14 residues. Germline assignment: CDR1 SNHLY and CDR2 FYNNEI. Unique molecular identifiers tagged the TCRbeta library. MiXCR, run by TCRdb on the PCR reads, gives a single entry per CDR3 protein. The data show 200,000 to 250,000 distinct CDR3 sequences, approximately 9% seen once. This clonotype was counted ten times or more. This specimen consisted of PBMCs from the stem cell graft donor, obtained from the stem cell graft. The V gene is TRBV2, the J gene TRBJ2-2, with D possibly matching TRBD1 (6 bases). The clonotype originates from a human donor who donated a stem cell graft to a child with acute lymphoblastic leukemia. The DNA of the CDR3 is TGTGCCACCCAGCCCCGGACAGCCACCGGGGAGCTGTTTTTT. Its translation is CATQPRTATGELFF.